This passage covers 21 T cell receptor beta chains from one sample sequenced in a study of vaccination effects on CD4 cells after COVID-19. Following an approximately 10-day culture, CD4+ T cells were purified. What these receptors recognize is not known. The data were produced by immunoSEQ multiplex PCR, yet TCRdb's version contains in-frame clones alone and is incomplete. This sample yields 45,000 to 50,000 clones, of which around 63% are seen a single time; over 4.5% belongs to the top ten. The sample here was CD4+ T cells from PBMCs cultured without peptide, taken before COVID-19 vaccination. The receptors were sampled from a human donor who received a COVID-19 vaccine.

J is TRBJ2-1 and V is TRBV19; 10 bases are shared with TRBD2. The CDR3 sequence is 16 residues long. In germline, CDR1 is LNHDA, CDR2 SQIVND (reference sequence). V shed 5 bases, J shed 3 bases, and the junction held 7 bases outside the gene matches. The CDR3 protein is CASSYSGGAVYNEQFF. CDR3 sequence (DNA): TGTGCCAGTAGTTACAGCGGGGGGGCCGTCTACAATGAGCAGTTCTTC.

J is TRBJ2-7 and V is TRBV6-2 or TRBV6-3; D gene uncertain. Germline CDR1 reads MNHEY; CDR2 reads SVGEGT. The CDR3 runs to 11 residues. V lost 5 bases and J lost 2, with 4 bases in between. The CDR3 loop reads CASSQTYEQYF. The CDR3 nucleotides are TGTGCCAGCAGTCAGACCTACGAGCAGTACTTC.

The gene calls are TRBV24-1 and TRBJ1-1; 7 bases are shared with TRBD1. CDR1 and CDR2 (germline): KGHDR, SFDVKD. The ends lost 5 bases at V and 4 bases at J; junction bases unmatched: 6. This CDR3 has 14 amino acids. Here the CDR3 DNA reads TGTGCCACCAGTGGGGCGGCAGGGGGCACTGAAGCTTTCTTT. Protein sequence: CATSGAAGGTEAFF.

This chain connects TRBV5-8 to TRBJ1-2; 7 positions agree with TRBD1. Losses at the gene ends were 1 base for V and 5 bases for J; bases not matched to a gene: 14. CDR1 and CDR2 (germline): SGHTS, YDEGEE. The CDR3 has 17 residues. The CDR3 is CASSLYGQVGGVYGYTF. CDR3 coding DNA: TGTGCCAGCAGCTTGTACGGACAGGTGGGGGGAGTTTATGGCTACACCTTC.

This rearrangement joins TRBV4-1 to TRBJ1-6; 7 nucleotides match TRBD1. Germline assignment: CDR1 MGHRA and CDR2 YSYEKL. CDR3 size: 19 residues. V shed 0 bases and J 2 bases; nucleotides not matched to a gene: 10. The CDR3 region has the DNA TGCGCCAGCAGCCAAGAGAGGGGGCAGGGGTGGGCCTATAATTCACCCCTCCACTTT. It specifies CASSQERGQGWAYNSPLHF.

The chain joins TRBV4-2 to TRBJ2-3; D is possibly TRBD2 (5 bases). Per the germline V gene, CDR1 is LGHNA and CDR2 is YNFKEQ. V was shortened by 8 bases and J by 2 bases, with 14 bases between the two germline ends. This CDR3 is 14 amino acids long. DNA for the CDR3: TGTGCCAGCGGTCCCCGACTACTCACAGATACGCAGTATTTT. Its translation is CASGPRLLTDTQYF.

This clone was seen a handful of times. The CDR3 reads CATDNWTEGNTIYF. CDR3 nucleotides: TGTGCCACCGATAACTGGACAGAGGGAAACACCATATATTTT. This chain links TRBV2 with TRBJ1-3; TRBD1 might be the D (6 bases). The CDR3 loop spans 14 amino acids. Looked up from germline, CDR1 is SNHLY and CDR2 is FYNNEI. The V gene lost 10 bases and the J gene lost 4 bases, with 17 bases spanning the gap.

This clone was picked up one time. The CDR3 loop is CAWSRPTDYSNTGELFF. CDR3 sequence (DNA): TGTGCCTGGAGTCGACCGACTGATTACTCGAACACCGGGGAGCTGTTTTTT. J is TRBJ2-2 and V is TRBV30, with D unresolved. The CDR3 consists of 17 residues. The germline V gene encodes CDR1 GTSNPN and CDR2 SVGIG (reference sequence). Trimming removed 2 bases at V and 0 bases at J, with 16 bases between.

The chain has TRBV3-1 (or the pseudogene TRBV3-2) and TRBJ2-1, with TRBD1 as a possible D gene (5 bases). The CDR3 sequence is 16 residues long. V was cut by 1 base and J by 0 bases, with 10 bases left in between. Germline V lookup: CDR1 LGHDT, CDR2 YNNKEL (reference sequence). The CDR3: CASSQGGGNSYNEQFF. CDR3 sequence (DNA): TGTGCCAGCAGCCAAGGGGGCGGTAACTCCTACAATGAGCAGTTCTTC.

The J gene is TRBJ1-1, the V gene TRBV19; the match to TRBD1 covers 11 bases. This CDR3 spans 12 amino acids. CDR1 is LNHDA and CDR2 is SQIVND in the germline V gene (reference sequence). Trimming removed 10 bases from V and 11 bases from J; junction bases left unmatched: 9. DNA of the CDR3: TGTGCCACCAGGACAGGGGGCCCCTTCGCTTTCTTT. Translation: CATRTGGPFAFF.

The table lists this clone with a few counts. The chain recombines TRBV25-1 with TRBJ1-3; TRBD1 is a possible D gene (6 bases). Trimming left V 5 bases short and J 4 bases short, with 21 bases between. The CDR3 totals 17 residues. Germline V gene lookup returns CDR1 MGHDK and CDR2 SYGVNS. CDR3 loop: CASSYLRDTSVGNTIYF. CDR3 sequence (DNA): TGTGCCAGCAGTTACCTACGGGACACCTCCGTCGGAAACACCATATATTTT.

The chain joins TRBV3-1 (or the pseudogene TRBV3-2) to TRBJ2-1, with D tentatively TRBD2 (7 bases). There are 16 residues in the CDR3. V was cut by 5 bases and J by 4 bases, with 18 bases left in between. The germline gives CDR1 LGHDT, CDR2 YNNKEL (reference sequence). CDR3 protein: CASSNGDGGPYNEQFF. CDR3 nucleotides: TGTGCCAGCAGCAATGGGGACGGGGGGCCTTACAATGAGCAGTTCTTC.

The chain joins TRBV3-1 (or the pseudogene TRBV3-2) to TRBJ1-3; D ambiguous. V was shortened by 1 base and J by 3 bases, with 25 bases between the two germline ends. The CDR3 spans 20 residues. CDR1 is LGHDT and CDR2 is YNNKEL in the germline V gene (reference sequence). CDR3 sequence: CASSQGLYGERIRFGNTIYF. Here the CDR3 DNA reads TGTGCCAGCAGCCAAGGCCTTTACGGGGAACGAATCCGCTTTGGAAACACCATATATTTT.

The chain uses TRBV18 and TRBJ2-3; TRBD1 might be the D (5 bases). Trimming pared 0 bases from V and 4 bases from J, leaving 8 bases between. Germline V gene data show CDR1 as KGHSH and CDR2 as LQKENI. The CDR3 is 14 amino acids. The CDR3 nucleotides are TGTGCCAGCTCACCACCGGGGCAGCCAGATACGCAGTATTTT. This gives the protein CASSPPGQPDTQYF. The whole variable domain, filled in from reference TRBV18 and TRBJ2-3, reads NAGVMQNPRHLVRRRGQEARLRCSPMKGHSHVYWYRQLPEEGLKFMVYLQKENIIDESGMPKERFSAEFPKEGPSILRIQQVVRGDSAAYFCASSPPGQPDTQYFGPGTRLTVL.

The chain is built from TRBV4-1 and TRBJ1-1; D call uncertain. CDR3 size: 16 residues. Germline assignment: CDR1 MGHRA and CDR2 YSYEKL. V lost 4 bases to trimming and J lost 0 bases, with 15 bases between them. Written as DNA, the CDR3 is TGCGCCAGCAGCCGAGAAGATATCAGCATGAACACTGAAGCTTTCTTT. Amino acid sequence: CASSREDISMNTEAFF.

This clone was seen a single time. The genes are TRBV7-2 and TRBJ2-2; the match to TRBD1 covers 8 bases. This CDR3 is 14 amino acids long. Unmatched junction bases numbered 5, after V lost 5 bases and J lost 6 bases. The germline V gene has CDR1 SGHTA and CDR2 FQGNSA. The CDR3 loop is CASSPQGGSGELFF. In nucleotides, the CDR3 is TGTGCCAGCAGCCCACAGGGGGGATCCGGGGAGCTGTTTTTT.

This clone is a singleton in its sample. This chain joins TRBV4-2 and TRBJ2-5; 15 nucleotides align to TRBD2. V was pared by 1 base and J by 4 bases, with 10 bases of the junction left unmatched. Germline-derived CDR1 and CDR2 are LGHNA and YNFKEQ. This CDR3 is 19 amino acids long. The CDR3 coding sequence is TGTGCCAGCAGCCAAGCTGTGTGGACTAGCGGGAGGGCCGGAGAGACCCAGTACTTC. Amino acids: CASSQAVWTSGRAGETQYF.

This clone was counted a single time. The CDR3 here is CASSQDGRSGADTQYF. DNA of the CDR3: TGCGCCAGCAGCCAAGACGGCCGCAGTGGGGCAGATACGCAGTATTTT. The chain joins TRBV4-1 to TRBJ2-3; D ambiguous. Germline V lookup: CDR1 MGHRA, CDR2 YSYEKL. The CDR3 contains 16 residues. Between the trimmed V and J ends, which lost 0 bases and 4 bases, there was a span of 14 bases.

The chain is built from TRBV10-3 and TRBJ1-5; TRBD1 is a possible D gene (6 bases). There are 16 residues in the CDR3. The V end was cut by 3 bases, the J end by 3 bases, with 15 bases between. The germline V gene encodes CDR1 ENHRY and CDR2 SYGVKD. The CDR3 DNA sequence: TGTGCCATCAGTGACCCCGCGACAGGACTCAATCAGCCCCAGCATTTT. Protein sequence: CAISDPATGLNQPQHF.

The V call is TRBV6-5, the J call TRBJ1-6, with D perhaps TRBD1 (5 bases). Germline assignment: CDR1 MNHEY and CDR2 SVGAGI. CDR3 length: 13 residues. V lost 6 bases to trimming and J lost 4 bases, with 7 bases between them. CDR3 coding DNA: TGTGCCAGCAGGGGGCAATATAATTCACCCCTCCACTTT. Translated: CASRGQYNSPLHF.

The rearrangement joins TRBV9 to TRBJ2-7; 7 positions agree with TRBD1. Germline V CDR1 and CDR2: SGDLS, YYNGEE. Trimming removed 4 bases from V and 4 bases from J; junction bases left unmatched: 8. The CDR3 has 14 amino acids. This CDR3 reads CASSPQGEPYEQYF. DNA of the CDR3: TGTGCCAGCAGCCCCCAGGGGGAGCCTTACGAGCAGTACTTC.